The 18 T cell receptor beta chains reported below all come from one sample, sequenced in a study of early T cells in non-severe SARS-CoV-2 infection. From the 5' RACE reads, TCRdb called clonotypes with MiXCR, one entry per CDR3 protein. The table includes approximately 90,000 distinct CDR3 sequences, about 15% detected once. The specimen was whole blood, collected at baseline. All receptors derive from an adult who was a healthcare worker with PCR-confirmed SARS-CoV-2 infection or an uninfected control (not recorded which).

This clonotype has a handful of counts. J is TRBJ2-2 and V is TRBV5-6; no reliable D call. Germline-derived CDR1 and CDR2 are SGHDT and YYEEEE. The CDR3 runs 16 residues. The V and J ends lost 4 bases and 0 bases respectively, with 13 bases between them. DNA for the CDR3: TGTGCCAGCAGCCCCGGACCGAGCGCGAACACCGGGGAGCTGTTTTTT. This encodes CASSPGPSANTGELFF.

This clonotype was seen only a few times. The CDR3 protein is CASSQEGSDTQYF. DNA of the CDR3: TGTGCCAGCAGCCAAGAAGGGTCAGATACGCAGTATTTT. The chain joins TRBV3-1 to TRBJ2-3, with unresolved D. Per the germline V gene, CDR1 is LGHDT and CDR2 is YNNKEL (reference sequence). V was clipped by 0 bases and J by 4 bases, with 5 bases between them. The CDR3 runs to 13 residues.

CDR3 in DNA: TGTGCCAGCAGTTATAGTCTTGGGACGGACTATGGCTACACCTTC. Translation gives CASSYSLGTDYGYTF. The chain uses TRBV6-6 and TRBJ1-2; possible D gene TRBD1, 5 bases. This CDR3 contains 15 residues. Germline CDR1 is MNHNY and CDR2 is SVGAGI (reference sequence). The ends were cut back, 3 bases at V and 3 bases at J, with 14 bases in the middle.

This clonotype was seen many times. J is TRBJ2-2 and V is TRBV6-1; 8 bases are a match to TRBD2. Germline V CDR1 and CDR2: MNHNS, SASEGT. Trimming took 3 bases from V and 4 from J; bases not matched to a gene: 1. There are 14 residues in the CDR3. DNA of the CDR3: TGTGCCAGCAGTGAGGGGACTAGCACCGGGGAGCTGTTTTTT. Its translation: CASSEGTSTGELFF.

The chain uses TRBV7-9 and TRBJ2-7, with TRBD2 matching 9 bases. Trimming removed 3 bases from V and 9 bases from J; junction bases left unmatched: 18. The CDR3 runs 17 residues. Germline CDR1 SEHNR, CDR2 FQNEAQ (reference sequence). Written as DNA, the CDR3 is TGTGCCAGCAGCTTCACCGTAGCGGGAGCGGCGAGGGGCTTGCAGTACTTC. Amino acids: CASSFTVAGAARGLQYF.

This clonotype has at least ten counts. The chain is built from TRBV14 and TRBJ2-1, with TRBD2 matching 8 bases. CDR3 length: 20 residues. CDR1 is SGHDN, CDR2 FVKESK, per germline. Trimming took 6 bases from V and 0 from J; bases not matched to a gene: 19. CDR3 sequence (DNA): TGTGCCAGCAGTCGAAGATATGGGCTAGCGGGCTCAAGCTCCTACAATGAGCAGTTCTTC. Translated, it gives CASSRRYGLAGSSSYNEQFF. The full variable domain, its missing parts supplied by reference TRBV14 and TRBJ2-1, is EAGVTQFPSHSVIEKGQTVTLRCDPISGHDNLYWYRRVMGKEIKFLLHFVKESKQDESGMPNNRFLAERTGGTYSTLKVQPAELEDSGVYFCASSRRYGLAGSSSYNEQFFGPGTRLTVL.

This clonotype was counted only a few times. The rearrangement joins TRBV20-1 to TRBJ1-1; 7 bases map to TRBD1. Germline V lookup: CDR1 DFQATT, CDR2 SNEGSKA (reference sequence). V lost 4 bases to trimming and J lost 4 bases; unmatched junction nucleotides: 9. The CDR3 has 14 residues. The CDR3 protein is CSAKITGDSTEAFF. Written as DNA, the CDR3 is TGCAGTGCTAAGATTACAGGGGATAGCACTGAAGCTTTCTTT.

CDR3 coding DNA: TGTGCCATCAGTGAAGGGACTAGAGGCTACAATGAGCAGTTCTTC. Translation gives CAISEGTRGYNEQFF. The J gene is TRBJ2-1, the V gene TRBV10-3; 8 bases map to TRBD2. CDR3 length: 15 amino acids. Germline values: CDR1 ENHRY, CDR2 SYGVKD. V was clipped by 3 bases and J by 3 bases; unmatched bases: 4.

V and J are TRBV6-5 and TRBJ1-5; 10 nucleotides match TRBD1. V lost 5 bases to trimming and J lost 7 bases; unmatched junction nucleotides: 8. The CDR3 covers 15 residues. The germline gives CDR1 MNHEY, CDR2 SVGAGI. For the CDR3, the DNA is TGTGCCAGCAGTCTGACAGGGGGCGCCGGACAGCCCCAGCATTTT. It specifies CASSLTGGAGQPQHF.

This clonotype was detected only a few times. V gene TRBV9 combines with J gene TRBJ2-7; the match to TRBD2 covers 7 bases. Germline V CDR1 and CDR2: SGDLS, YYNGEE. The J segment lost 2 bases and the V segment lost 3 bases, leaving 11 bases of the junction unmatched. The CDR3 is made up of 16 amino acids. In nucleotides, the CDR3 is TGTGCCAGCAGCGGAACCCCCGGCGGGACTACCTACGAGCAGTACTTC. It specifies CASSGTPGGTTYEQYF.

The chain links TRBV28 to TRBJ2-7; 16 bases are a match to TRBD2. Germline V gene lookup returns CDR1 MDHEN and CDR2 SYDVKM. Unmatched junction bases numbered 7, after V lost 5 bases and J lost 0 bases. This CDR3 region has 18 residues. The CDR3 bases are TGTGCCAGCAGTGGACCGGGACTAGCGGGAGGGAGCTCCTACGAGCAGTACTTC. Translating gives CASSGPGLAGGSSYEQYF.

This clonotype was seen repeatedly, ten times or more. The CDR3 sequence is CASSVGTWAEAFF. The CDR3 coding sequence is TGTGCCAGCAGCGTAGGGACGTGGGCTGAAGCTTTCTTT. J is TRBJ1-1 and V is TRBV14; TRBD1 is a possible D gene (5 bases). Germline CDR1 and CDR2: SGHDN and FVKESK. The CDR3 runs 13 residues. Trimming removed 5 bases from V and 6 bases from J, with 13 bases in between. Full variable domain (rest looked up from reference TRBV14 and TRBJ1-1): EAGVTQFPSHSVIEKGQTVTLRCDPISGHDNLYWYRRVMGKEIKFLLHFVKESKQDESGMPNNRFLAERTGGTYSTLKVQPAELEDSGVYFCASSVGTWAEAFFGQGTRLTVV.

Points on this clonotype: Given a much more abundant clone one base away, this may be a read error. This rearrangement joins TRBV4-1 to TRBJ2-2, with unresolved D. This CDR3 is built from 17 residues. Germline V lookup: CDR1 MGHRA, CDR2 YSYEKL. V was clipped by 0 bases and J by 7 bases, with 18 bases between them. CDR3: CASSQDTQAITCGELFF. The CDR3 bases are TGCGCCAGCAGCCAAGATACCCAGGCTATTACTTGCGGGGAGCTGTTTTTT.

This clonotype was found a few times. The chain combines TRBV10-2 with TRBJ2-1; D may be TRBD2 (5 bases). In germline, CDR1 is WSHSY, CDR2 SAAADI. V lost 7 bases and J 4 bases, leaving 11 bases between the germline ends. The CDR3 sequence is 13 residues long. The CDR3 loop is CASKDSQYNEQFF. In DNA, the CDR3 is TGCGCCAGCAAGGACTCTCAATACAATGAGCAGTTCTTC.

V is TRBV7-2 and J is TRBJ2-2; perhaps TRBD2 as D (5 bases). The germline V and J ends were trimmed by 3 bases and 2 bases, with 10 bases remaining between them. The CDR3 runs to 15 residues. Germline CDR1 is SGHTA and CDR2 is FQGNSA. The CDR3 DNA follows: TGTGCCAGCAGCTTTACCAGCGGTAACACCGGGGAGCTGTTTTTT. Protein product: CASSFTSGNTGELFF.

About this clonotype: This could be a read error, since a much larger clone is one nucleotide away. The rearrangement joins TRBV28 to TRBJ2-5; 8 nucleotides line up with TRBD1. Per the germline V gene, CDR1 is MDHEN and CDR2 is SYDVKM. This CDR3 is 13 amino acids long. CDR3 sequence reads: CASHRQGQETRYF. The CDR3 bases are TGTGCCAGCCATAGACAGGGGCAAGAGACCCGGTACTTC.

The chain has TRBV27 and TRBJ2-7, with TRBD2 identical over 13 bases. CDR3 length: 16 amino acids. Trimming removed 4 bases from V and 4 bases from J; junction bases left unmatched: 7. The V gene's germline CDR1 is MNHEY and CDR2 SMNVEV (reference sequence). The DNA of the CDR3 is TGTGCCAGCAGTTCCCGGACTAGCGGGAGAATATACGAGCAGTACTTC. This translates into CASSSRTSGRIYEQYF.

This clonotype was observed many times. This chain connects TRBV20-1 to TRBJ1-6, with a possible D match to TRBD1 (5 bases). V was cut by 0 bases and J by 0 bases, with 9 bases left in between. The CDR3 extends over 16 amino acids. The germline CDR1 and CDR2 sequences are DFQATT and SNEGSKA (reference sequence). The CDR3 region has the DNA TGCAGTGCTAGAGATGACAGCACCTCCTATAATTCACCCCTCCACTTT. Its translation: CSARDDSTSYNSPLHF.